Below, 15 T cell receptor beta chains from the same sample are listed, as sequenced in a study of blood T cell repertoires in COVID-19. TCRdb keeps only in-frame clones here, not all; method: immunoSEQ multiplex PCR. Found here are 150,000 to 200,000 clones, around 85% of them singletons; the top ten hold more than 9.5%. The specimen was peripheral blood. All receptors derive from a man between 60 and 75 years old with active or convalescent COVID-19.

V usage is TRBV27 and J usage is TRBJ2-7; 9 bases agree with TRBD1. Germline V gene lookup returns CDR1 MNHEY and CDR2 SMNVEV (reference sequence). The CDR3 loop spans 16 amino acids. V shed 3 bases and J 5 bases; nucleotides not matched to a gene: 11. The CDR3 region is CASSFRAGQGHHEQYF. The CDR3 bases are TGTGCCAGCAGTTTCCGGGCGGGACAGGGTCACCACGAGCAGTACTTC.

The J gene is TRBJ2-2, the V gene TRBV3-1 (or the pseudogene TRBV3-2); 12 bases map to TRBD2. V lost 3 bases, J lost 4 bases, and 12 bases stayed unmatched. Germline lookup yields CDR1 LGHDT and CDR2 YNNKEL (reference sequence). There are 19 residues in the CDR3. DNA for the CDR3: TGTGCCAGCAGCCATAGGGGGCTAGCGGGAGGGCCGGGCACCGGGGAGCTGTTTTTT. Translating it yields CASSHRGLAGGPGTGELFF.

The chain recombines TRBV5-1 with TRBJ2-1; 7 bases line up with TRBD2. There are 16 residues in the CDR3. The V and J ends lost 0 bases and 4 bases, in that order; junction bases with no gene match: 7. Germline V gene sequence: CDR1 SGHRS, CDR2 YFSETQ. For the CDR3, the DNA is TGCGCCAGCAGCTTGGGGGCGCGGGAGAAGTACAATGAGCAGTTCTTC. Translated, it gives CASSLGAREKYNEQFF.

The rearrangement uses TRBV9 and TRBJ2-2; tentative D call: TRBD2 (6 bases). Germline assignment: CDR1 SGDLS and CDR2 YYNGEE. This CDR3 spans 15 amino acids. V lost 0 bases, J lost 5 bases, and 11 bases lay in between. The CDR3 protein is CASSVAGSGTGELFF. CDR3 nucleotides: TGTGCCAGCAGCGTAGCCGGGAGCGGGACCGGGGAGCTGTTTTTT.

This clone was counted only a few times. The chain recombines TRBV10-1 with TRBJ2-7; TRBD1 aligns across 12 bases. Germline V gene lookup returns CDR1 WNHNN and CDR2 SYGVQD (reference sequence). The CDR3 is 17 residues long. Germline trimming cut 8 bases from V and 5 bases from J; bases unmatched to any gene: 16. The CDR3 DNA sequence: TGCGCCAGCGGGGATTCTCTAGCCGGGACAGGGGGCAACGAGCAGTACTTC. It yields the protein CASGDSLAGTGGNEQYF.

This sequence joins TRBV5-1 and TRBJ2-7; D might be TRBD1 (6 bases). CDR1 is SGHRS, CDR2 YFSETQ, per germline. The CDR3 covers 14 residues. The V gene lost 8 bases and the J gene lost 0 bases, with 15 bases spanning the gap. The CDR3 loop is CASQTGASSYEQYF. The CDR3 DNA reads TGCGCCAGTCAGACAGGTGCGAGCTCCTACGAGCAGTACTTC.

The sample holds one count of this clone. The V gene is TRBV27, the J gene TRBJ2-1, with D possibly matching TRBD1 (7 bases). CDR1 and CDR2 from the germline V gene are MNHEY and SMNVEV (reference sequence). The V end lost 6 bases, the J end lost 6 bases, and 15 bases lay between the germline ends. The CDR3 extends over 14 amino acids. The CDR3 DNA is TGTGCCAGCAGGAACAGGGGAGGCGTCAATGAGCAGTTCTTC. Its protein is CASRNRGGVNEQFF.

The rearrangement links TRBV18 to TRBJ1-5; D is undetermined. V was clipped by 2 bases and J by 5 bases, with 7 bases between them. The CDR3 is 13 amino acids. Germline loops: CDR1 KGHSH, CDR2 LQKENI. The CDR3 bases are TGTGCCAGCTCACCAGAGGGCTATCAGCCCCAGCATTTT. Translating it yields CASSPEGYQPQHF.

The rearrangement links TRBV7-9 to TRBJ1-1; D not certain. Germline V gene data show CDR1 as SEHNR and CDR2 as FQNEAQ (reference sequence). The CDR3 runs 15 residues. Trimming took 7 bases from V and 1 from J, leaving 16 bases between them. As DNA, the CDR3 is TGTGCCAGCACCAACGGCGGCCTGAAGAACACTGAAGCTTTCTTT. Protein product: CASTNGGLKNTEAFF.

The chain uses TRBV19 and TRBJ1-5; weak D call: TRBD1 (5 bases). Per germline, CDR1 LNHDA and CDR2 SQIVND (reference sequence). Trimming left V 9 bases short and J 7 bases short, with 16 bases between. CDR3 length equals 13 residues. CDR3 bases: TGTGCCAGCGGTAGTGGGCAGGGACAGCCCCAGCATTTT. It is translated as CASGSGQGQPQHF.

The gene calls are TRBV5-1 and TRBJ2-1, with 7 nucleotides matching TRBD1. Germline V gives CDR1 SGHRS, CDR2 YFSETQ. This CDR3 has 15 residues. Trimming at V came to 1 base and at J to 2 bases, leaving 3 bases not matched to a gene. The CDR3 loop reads CASSLFGQAYNEQFF. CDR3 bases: TGCGCCAGCAGCTTGTTTGGACAGGCCTACAATGAGCAGTTCTTC.

The CDR3: CASSLEGGPSPLHF. The CDR3 DNA reads as TGTGCCAGCAGCTTAGAGGGGGGACCTTCACCCCTCCACTTT. V gene TRBV11-2 combines with J gene TRBJ1-6; TRBD1 might be the D (5 bases). The CDR3 sequence is 14 residues long. Germline V lookup: CDR1 SGHAT, CDR2 FQNNGV. Trimming left V 0 bases short and J 9 bases short, with 9 bases between.

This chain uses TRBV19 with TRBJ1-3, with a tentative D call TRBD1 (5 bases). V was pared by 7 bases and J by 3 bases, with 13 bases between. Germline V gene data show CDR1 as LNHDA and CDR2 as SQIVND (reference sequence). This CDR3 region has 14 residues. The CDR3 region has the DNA TGTGCCAGTACCCCCCAGCAGGGTGGAAACACCATATATTTT. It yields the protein CASTPQQGGNTIYF.

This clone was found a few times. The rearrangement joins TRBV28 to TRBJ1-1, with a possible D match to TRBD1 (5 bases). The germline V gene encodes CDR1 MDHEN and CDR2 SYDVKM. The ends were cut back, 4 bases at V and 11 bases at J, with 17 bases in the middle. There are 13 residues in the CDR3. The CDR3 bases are TGTGCCAGCAGTTCAAGGAGGGGCCTCAGGGCTTTCTTT. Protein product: CASSSRRGLRAFF.

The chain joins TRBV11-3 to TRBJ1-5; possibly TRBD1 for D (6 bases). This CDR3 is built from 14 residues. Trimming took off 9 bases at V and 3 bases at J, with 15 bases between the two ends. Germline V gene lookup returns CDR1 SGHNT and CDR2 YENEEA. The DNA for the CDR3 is TGTGCCAGATCCCAGACAGGAAACAATCAGCCCCAGCATTTT. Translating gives CARSQTGNNQPQHF.